A selection of T cell receptor beta chains follows, all from one sample in a study of shared clonotypes between healthy human individuals. Repertoires were generated with immunoSEQ multiplex PCR, while TCRdb's copy carries only in-frame clones and drops some. The sample records about 600,000 clones, less than 98% being singletons. The sequenced sample was naive CD4+ T cells sorted from blood. The receptor set was obtained from a woman in her twenties or thirties in good health. Both conserved end residues are part of each CDR3. The D gene is left open where the match is weak. The listing skips clone size in some rows; elsewhere it reads once, few, many or a size class.

v_gene	abundance	j_gene	d_gene	CDR3aa	CDR3nt
TRBV28	.	TRBJ2-7	.	CASSFGGSYEQYF	TGTGCCAGCAGTTTTGGAGGCTCCTACGAGCAGTACTTC
TRBV29-1	.	TRBJ1-1	.	CSVGGSTEAFF	TGCAGCGTTGGAGGGTCCACTGAAGCTTTCTTT
TRBV29-1	.	TRBJ2-2	TRBD2	CSVERGRAGAGELFF	TGCAGCGTTGAGCGCGGGAGGGCTGGAGCCGGGGAGCTGTTTTTT
TRBV19	.	TRBJ1-5	TRBD1	CATHPGQGLQPQHF	TGTGCCACCCACCCGGGACAGGGGTTACAGCCCCAGCATTTT
TRBV7-9	.	TRBJ1-3	.	CASSLLSGNTIYF	TGTGCCAGCAGCTTGTTATCGGGAAACACCATATATTTT
TRBV2	.	TRBJ2-7	TRBD2	CASSPASGNYEQYF	TGTGCCAGCAGTCCGGCTAGCGGAAACTACGAGCAGTACTTC
TRBV5-4	.	TRBJ2-2	.	CASSFHLNTGELFF	TGTGCCAGCAGCTTTCACCTTAACACCGGGGAGCTGTTTTTT
TRBV19	.	TRBJ2-2	.	CASTQRNTGELFF	TGTGCCAGTACTCAGCGCAACACCGGGGAGCTGTTTTTT
TRBV5-4	.	TRBJ2-2	TRBD2	CASSVRLAPSAGPVWLFF	TGTGCCAGCAGCGTTCGACTAGCCCCTTCCGCCGGTCCGGTTTGGTTGTTTTTT
TRBV27	.	TRBJ2-1	.	CASSWAGEYNEQFF	TGTGCCAGCAGTTGGGCAGGGGAGTACAATGAGCAGTTCTTC
TRBV5-6	.	TRBJ1-5	.	CASSLDGAFDNQPQHF	TGTGCCAGCAGCTTGGATGGGGCGTTTGACAATCAGCCCCAGCATTTT
TRBV18	.	TRBJ1-1	.	CASSPTGLDTEAFF	TGTGCCAGCTCACCCACGGGACTTGACACTGAAGCTTTCTTT
TRBV4-1	.	TRBJ2-1	TRBD2	CASSPTPLAGPYNEQFF	TGCGCCAGCAGCCCTACCCCCCTAGCGGGTCCCTACAATGAGCAGTTCTTC
TRBV30	once	TRBJ1-2	.	CAWSIGAGYTF	TGTGCCTGGTCCATTGGAGCTGGCTACACCTTC
TRBV5-8	.	TRBJ1-2	.	CASSFDGLYGYTF	TGTGCCAGCAGCTTTGACGGCCTCTATGGCTACACCTTC
TRBV5-4	.	TRBJ2-7	TRBD2	CASSSGTSGPEQYF	TGTGCCAGCAGCTCCGGGACTAGCGGGCCCGAGCAGTACTTC
TRBV6-1	.	TRBJ1-5	.	CASSGNQPQHF	TGTGCCAGCAGTGGCAATCAGCCCCAGCATTTT
TRBV15	.	TRBJ1-2	.	CATSRNPDGGGYGYTF	TGTGCCACCAGCAGAAACCCGGACGGGGGAGGCTATGGCTACACCTTC
TRBV19	.	TRBJ1-1	.	CASSIHGPMNTEAFF	TGTGCCAGTAGTATTCACGGACCGATGAACACTGAAGCTTTCTTT
TRBV18	.	TRBJ1-5	TRBD1	CASSPDRVLQPQHF	TGTGCCAGCTCACCCGACAGGGTTCTTCAGCCCCAGCATTTT
TRBV6-1	once	TRBJ2-7	TRBD1	CASSEVTTGSEQYF	TGTGCCAGCAGTGAAGTTACGACAGGGAGCGAGCAGTACTTC
TRBV7-9	.	TRBJ1-3	TRBD1	CASSLGTVGNTIYF	TGTGCCAGCAGCCTAGGGACAGTTGGAAACACCATATATTTT
TRBV10-3	.	TRBJ2-2	.	CAISDQGGHTGELFF	TGTGCCATCAGTGATCAGGGGGGTCACACCGGGGAGCTGTTTTTT
TRBV7-9	once	TRBJ2-7	.	CASSQGSPLRAQEQYF	TGTGCCAGCAGCCAGGGATCCCCACTCAGGGCCCAAGAGCAGTACTTC
TRBV2	.	TRBJ2-7	.	CASSVVTIEAEQYF	TGTGCCAGCAGTGTGGTGACAATAGAGGCCGAGCAGTACTTC
TRBV2	.	TRBJ1-1	.	CASSEGQTGAFF	TGTGCCAGCAGTGAAGGACAGACTGGAGCTTTCTTT
TRBV28	.	TRBJ2-1	.	CASRRKDEQFF	TGTGCCAGCAGACGTAAAGATGAGCAGTTCTTC
TRBV9	.	TRBJ2-5	.	CASSVEASGETQYF	TGTGCCAGCAGCGTAGAGGCGTCGGGAGAGACCCAGTACTTC
TRBV6-8	.	TRBJ2-7	TRBD1	CASRRTGFTYEQYF	TGTGCCAGCAGACGGACAGGGTTCACCTACGAGCAGTACTTC
TRBV30	few	TRBJ1-1	.	CAWSVLGSTEAFF	TGTGCCTGGAGTGTACTGGGGAGCACTGAAGCTTTCTTT
TRBV19	.	TRBJ1-2	.	CASSVGPQHDYGYTF	TGTGCCAGTAGTGTGGGACCTCAACACGACTATGGCTACACCTTC
TRBV15	.	TRBJ1-2	TRBD1	CATSRDRGGGYTF	TGTGCCACCAGCAGGGACAGGGGGGGTGGCTACACCTTC
TRBV15	.	TRBJ1-4	.	CATSGSLGIREKLFF	TGTGCCACCAGCGGGTCCTTGGGGATAAGAGAAAAACTGTTTTTT
TRBV5-1	.	TRBJ1-1	.	CASSANEGSAFF	TGCGCCAGCAGCGCGAACGAGGGGTCGGCTTTCTTT
TRBV28	.	TRBJ2-6	.	CASSENSGANVLTF	TGTGCCAGCAGTGAGAACTCTGGGGCCAACGTCCTGACTTTC
TRBV21-1	once	TRBJ2-7	.	CASTSYEQYF	TGTGCCAGCACCTCCTACGAGCAGTACTTC
TRBV28	.	TRBJ2-7	.	CASSSTAPYEQYF	TGTGCCAGCAGTTCGACAGCCCCCTACGAGCAGTACTTC
TRBV5-6	once	TRBJ2-5	.	CASTQSGSQETQYF	TGTGCCAGCACCCAATCGGGGTCCCAAGAGACCCAGTACTTC
TRBV5-1	.	TRBJ2-5	TRBD2	CASSFSGGETQYF	TGCGCCAGCAGCTTTAGCGGGGGTGAGACCCAGTACTTC
TRBV29-1	once	TRBJ2-7	.	CSVRAMYYEQYF	TGCAGCGTGAGGGCCATGTACTACGAGCAGTACTTC
TRBV6-1	.	TRBJ2-2	.	CASSGQTNTGELFF	TGTGCCAGCAGTGGACAGACGAACACCGGGGAGCTGTTTTTT
TRBV19	.	TRBJ2-3	.	CASSMGDTDTQYF	TGTGCCAGTAGTATGGGCGATACAGATACGCAGTATTTT
TRBV27	.	TRBJ2-7	TRBD1	CASSNTDRGGEQYF	TGTGCCAGCAGTAACACGGACAGGGGTGGGGAGCAGTACTTC
TRBV25-1	.	TRBJ1-1	.	CASSAWSRTAGARTEAFF	TGTGCCAGCAGTGCCTGGTCACGGACGGCCGGGGCACGGACTGAAGCTTTCTTT
TRBV6-4	.	TRBJ1-2	TRBD1	CASSEAGTGDYGYTF	TGTGCCAGCAGTGAAGCCGGGACAGGGGACTATGGCTACACCTTC
TRBV7-3	.	TRBJ2-2	TRBD2	CASRRTSDGELFF	TGTGCCAGCAGAAGGACTAGCGACGGGGAGCTGTTTTTT
TRBV7-9	.	TRBJ1-1	TRBD1	CASSLDRLTEAFF	TGTGCCAGCAGCTTGGACAGGCTGACTGAAGCTTTCTTT
TRBV7-2	.	TRBJ2-1	TRBD2	CASSLAGLAGGANEQFF	TGTGCCAGCAGCTTAGCGGGGCTAGCGGGAGGAGCAAATGAGCAGTTCTTC
TRBV21-1	.	TRBJ1-2	.	CASSKAAIGGIYGYTF	TGTGCCAGCAGCAAAGCGGCGATTGGGGGTATCTATGGCTACACCTTC
TRBV27	.	TRBJ2-7	TRBD1	CASSSKGQASYEQYF	TGTGCCAGCAGTTCCAAGGGACAGGCGTCCTACGAGCAGTACTTC
TRBV11-2	.	TRBJ2-1	.	CASSSVGEQFF	TGTGCCAGCTCATCGGTTGGCGAGCAGTTCTTC
TRBV30	.	TRBJ1-2	TRBD1	CAWGTSGQGIYGYTF	TGTGCCTGGGGGACATCGGGACAGGGGATTTATGGCTACACCTTC
TRBV11-2	.	TRBJ2-5	.	CASSLTPPRSAKETQYF	TGTGCCAGCAGCTTAACACCCCCTAGGAGCGCCAAAGAGACCCAGTACTTC